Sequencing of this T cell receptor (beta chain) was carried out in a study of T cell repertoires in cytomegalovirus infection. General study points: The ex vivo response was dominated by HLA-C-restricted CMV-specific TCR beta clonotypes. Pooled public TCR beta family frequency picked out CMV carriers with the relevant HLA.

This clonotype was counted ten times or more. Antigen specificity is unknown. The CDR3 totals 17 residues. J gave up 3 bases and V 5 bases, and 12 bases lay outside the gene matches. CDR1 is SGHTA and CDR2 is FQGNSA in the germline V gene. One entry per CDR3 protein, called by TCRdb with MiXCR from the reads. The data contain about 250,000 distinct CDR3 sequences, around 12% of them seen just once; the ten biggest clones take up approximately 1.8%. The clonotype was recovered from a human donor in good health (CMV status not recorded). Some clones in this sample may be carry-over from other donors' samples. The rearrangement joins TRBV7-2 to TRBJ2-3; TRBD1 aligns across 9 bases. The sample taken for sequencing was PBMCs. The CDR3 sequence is CASSPWTGTGSTDTQYF. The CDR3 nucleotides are TGTGCCAGCAGCCCTTGGACCGGGACAGGGTCGACAGATACGCAGTATTTT.